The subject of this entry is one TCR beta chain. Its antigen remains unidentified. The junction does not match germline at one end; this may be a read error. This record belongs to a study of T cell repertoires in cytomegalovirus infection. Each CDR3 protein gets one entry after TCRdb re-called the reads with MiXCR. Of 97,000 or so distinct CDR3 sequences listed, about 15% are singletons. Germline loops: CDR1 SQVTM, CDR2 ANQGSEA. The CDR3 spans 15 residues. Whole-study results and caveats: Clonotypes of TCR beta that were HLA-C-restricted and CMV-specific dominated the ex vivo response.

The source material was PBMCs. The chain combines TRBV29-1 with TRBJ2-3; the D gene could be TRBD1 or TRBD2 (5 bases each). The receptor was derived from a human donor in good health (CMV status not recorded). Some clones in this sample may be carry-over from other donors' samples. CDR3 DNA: TGCAGCGTTGTCCCCACCATCGGGACCACAGATATGCAGTATTTT. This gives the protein CSVVPTIGTTDMQYF.